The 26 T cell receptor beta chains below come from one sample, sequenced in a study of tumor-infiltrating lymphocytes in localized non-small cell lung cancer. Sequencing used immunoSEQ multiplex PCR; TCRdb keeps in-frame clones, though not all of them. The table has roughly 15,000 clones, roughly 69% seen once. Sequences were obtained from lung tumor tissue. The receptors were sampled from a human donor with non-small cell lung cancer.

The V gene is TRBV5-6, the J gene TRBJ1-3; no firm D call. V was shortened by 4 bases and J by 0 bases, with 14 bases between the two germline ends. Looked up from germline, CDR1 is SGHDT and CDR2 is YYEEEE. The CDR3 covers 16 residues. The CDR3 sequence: CASSRPGGLSGNTIYF. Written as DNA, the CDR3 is TGTGCCAGCAGCCGGCCGGGAGGGCTCTCTGGAAACACCATATATTTT.

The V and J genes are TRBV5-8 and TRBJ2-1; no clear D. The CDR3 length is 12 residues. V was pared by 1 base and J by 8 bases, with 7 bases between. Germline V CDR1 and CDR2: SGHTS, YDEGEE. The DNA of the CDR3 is TGTGCCAGCAGCTTGAGGAGAGATGAGCAGTTCTTC. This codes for CASSLRRDEQFF.

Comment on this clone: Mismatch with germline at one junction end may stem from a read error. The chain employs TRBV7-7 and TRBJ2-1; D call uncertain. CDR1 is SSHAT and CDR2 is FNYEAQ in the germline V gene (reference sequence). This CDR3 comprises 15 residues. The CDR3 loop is CASSPTGNSYNEQFF. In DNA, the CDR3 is TGTGCTAGCAGTCCCACTGGGAATTCCTACAATGAGCAGTTCTTC.

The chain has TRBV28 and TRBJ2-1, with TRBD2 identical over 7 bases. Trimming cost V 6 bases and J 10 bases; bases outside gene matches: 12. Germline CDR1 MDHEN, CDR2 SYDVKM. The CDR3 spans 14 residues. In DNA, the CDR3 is TGTGCCAGCAGCTCTAGCGGAGGAAAGGACGAGCAGTTCTTC. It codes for CASSSSGGKDEQFF.

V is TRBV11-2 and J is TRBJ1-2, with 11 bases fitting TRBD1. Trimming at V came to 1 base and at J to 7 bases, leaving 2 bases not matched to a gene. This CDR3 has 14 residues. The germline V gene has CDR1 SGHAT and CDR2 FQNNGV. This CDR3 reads CASSLGTGGVGYTF. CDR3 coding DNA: TGTGCCAGCAGCTTAGGGACAGGGGGCGTTGGCTACACCTTC.

CDR3 sequence (DNA): TGTGCCAGCAGCTTAGAACGGCAGGGGTCTGGCTACACCTTC. Its translation: CASSLERQGSGYTF. This rearrangement joins TRBV11-2 to TRBJ1-2; possible D gene TRBD1, 6 bases. There are 14 residues in the CDR3. V lost 0 bases to trimming and J lost 7 bases, with 12 bases between them. CDR1 is SGHAT, CDR2 FQNNGV, per germline.

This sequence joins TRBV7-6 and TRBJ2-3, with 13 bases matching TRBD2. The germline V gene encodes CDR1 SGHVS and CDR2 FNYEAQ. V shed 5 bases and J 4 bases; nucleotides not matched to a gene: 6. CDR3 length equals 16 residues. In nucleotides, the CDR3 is TGTGCCAGCAGCCAAACTAGCGGGAGGGCCCCAGATACGCAGTATTTT. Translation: CASSQTSGRAPDTQYF.

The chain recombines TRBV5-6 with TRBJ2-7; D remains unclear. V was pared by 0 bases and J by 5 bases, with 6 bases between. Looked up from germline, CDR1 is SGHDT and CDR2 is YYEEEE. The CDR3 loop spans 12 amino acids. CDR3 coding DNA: TGTGCCAGCAGCTTGGCCAGGCACGAGCAGTACTTC. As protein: CASSLARHEQYF.

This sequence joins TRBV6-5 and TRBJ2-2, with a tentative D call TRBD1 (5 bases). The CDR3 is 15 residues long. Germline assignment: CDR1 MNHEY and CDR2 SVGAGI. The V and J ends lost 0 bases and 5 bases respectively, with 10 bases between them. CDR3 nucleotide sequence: TGTGCCAGCAGTTACTCAGCGTCAGGGACCGGGGAGCTGTTTTTT. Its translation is CASSYSASGTGELFF.

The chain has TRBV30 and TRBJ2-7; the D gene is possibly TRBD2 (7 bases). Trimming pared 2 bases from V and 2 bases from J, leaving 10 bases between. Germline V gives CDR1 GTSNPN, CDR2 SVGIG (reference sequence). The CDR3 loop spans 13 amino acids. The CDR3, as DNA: TGTGCCTGGAGTAACGGGGGGCCCTACGAGCAGTACTTC. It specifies CAWSNGGPYEQYF.

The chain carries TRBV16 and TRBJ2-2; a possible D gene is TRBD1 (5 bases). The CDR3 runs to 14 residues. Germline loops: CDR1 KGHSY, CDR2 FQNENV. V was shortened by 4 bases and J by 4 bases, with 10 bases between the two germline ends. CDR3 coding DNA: TGTGCCAGCAGCCCCGGACATACCACCGGGGAGCTGTTTTTT. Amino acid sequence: CASSPGHTTGELFF.

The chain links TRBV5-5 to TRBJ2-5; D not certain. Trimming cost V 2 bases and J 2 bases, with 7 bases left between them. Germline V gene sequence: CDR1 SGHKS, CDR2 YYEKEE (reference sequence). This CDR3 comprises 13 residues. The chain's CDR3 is CASSFIGQETQYF. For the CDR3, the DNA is TGTGCCAGCAGCTTTATAGGGCAAGAGACCCAGTACTTC.

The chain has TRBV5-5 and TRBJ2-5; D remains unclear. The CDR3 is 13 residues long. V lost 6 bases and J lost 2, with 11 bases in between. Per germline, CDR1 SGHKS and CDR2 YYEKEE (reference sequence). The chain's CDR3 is CASILGLQETQYF. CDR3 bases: TGTGCCAGCATTCTCGGCTTACAAGAGACCCAGTACTTC.

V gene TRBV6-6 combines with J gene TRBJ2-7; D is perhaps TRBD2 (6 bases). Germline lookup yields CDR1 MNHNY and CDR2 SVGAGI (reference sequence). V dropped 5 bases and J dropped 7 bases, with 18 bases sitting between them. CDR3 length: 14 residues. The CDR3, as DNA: TGTGCCAGCAGTCCAGCGGGCCTCCTTGGGGAGCAGTACTTC. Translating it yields CASSPAGLLGEQYF.

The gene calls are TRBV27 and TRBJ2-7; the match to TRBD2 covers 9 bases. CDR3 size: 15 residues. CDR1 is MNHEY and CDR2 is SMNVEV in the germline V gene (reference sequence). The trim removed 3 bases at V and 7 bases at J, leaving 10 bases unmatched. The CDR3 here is CASSFGSGRQGEQYF. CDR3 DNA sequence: TGTGCCAGCAGTTTTGGCAGCGGGAGGCAGGGAGAGCAGTACTTC.

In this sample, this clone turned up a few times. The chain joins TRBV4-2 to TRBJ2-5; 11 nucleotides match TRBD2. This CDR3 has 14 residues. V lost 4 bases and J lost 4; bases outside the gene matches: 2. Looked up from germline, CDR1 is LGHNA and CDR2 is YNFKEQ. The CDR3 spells CASSLTSGTETQYF. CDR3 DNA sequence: TGTGCCAGCAGCCTGACTAGCGGGACAGAGACCCAGTACTTC.

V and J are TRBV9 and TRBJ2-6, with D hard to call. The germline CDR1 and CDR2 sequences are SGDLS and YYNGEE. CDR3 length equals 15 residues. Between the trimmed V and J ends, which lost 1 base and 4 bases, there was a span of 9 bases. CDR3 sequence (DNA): TGTGCCAGCAGCGTAAGGTTGAAAGGGGCCAACGTCCTGACTTTC. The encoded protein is CASSVRLKGANVLTF. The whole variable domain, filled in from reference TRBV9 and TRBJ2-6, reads DSGVTQTPKHLITATGQRVTLRCSPRSGDLSVYWYQQSLDQGLQFLIQYYNGEERAKGNILERFSAQQFPDLHSELNLSSLELGDSALYFCASSVRLKGANVLTFGAGSRLTVL.

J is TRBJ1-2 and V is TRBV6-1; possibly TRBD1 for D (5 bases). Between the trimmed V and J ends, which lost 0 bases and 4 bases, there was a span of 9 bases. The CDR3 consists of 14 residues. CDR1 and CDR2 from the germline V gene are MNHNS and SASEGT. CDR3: CASSEAGDFYGYTF. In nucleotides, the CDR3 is TGTGCCAGCAGTGAAGCAGGGGACTTCTATGGCTACACCTTC.

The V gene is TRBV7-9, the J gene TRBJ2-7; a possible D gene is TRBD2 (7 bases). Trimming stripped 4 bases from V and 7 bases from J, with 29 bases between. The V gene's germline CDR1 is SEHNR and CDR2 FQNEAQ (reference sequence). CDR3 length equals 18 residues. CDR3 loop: CASSWTRGGPLSTKEQYF. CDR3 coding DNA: TGTGCCAGCAGCTGGACTAGGGGGGGACCTCTCTCTACGAAGGAGCAGTACTTC.

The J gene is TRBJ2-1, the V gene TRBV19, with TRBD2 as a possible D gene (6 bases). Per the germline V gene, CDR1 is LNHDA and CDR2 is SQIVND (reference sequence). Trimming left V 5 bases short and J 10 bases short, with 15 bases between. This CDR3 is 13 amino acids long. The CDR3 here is CASSGGLGLEQFF. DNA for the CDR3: TGTGCCAGTAGTGGGGGACTGGGCTTAGAGCAGTTCTTC.

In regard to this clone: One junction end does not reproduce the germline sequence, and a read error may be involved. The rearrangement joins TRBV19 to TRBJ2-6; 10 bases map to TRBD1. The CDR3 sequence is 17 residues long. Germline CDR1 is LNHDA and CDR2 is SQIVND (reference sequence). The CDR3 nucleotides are TGTGCCAGTGGTCCGGGACAGGGGAGCTCTGGGGCCAACGCCCTGACTTTC. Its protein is CASGPGQGSSGANALTF.

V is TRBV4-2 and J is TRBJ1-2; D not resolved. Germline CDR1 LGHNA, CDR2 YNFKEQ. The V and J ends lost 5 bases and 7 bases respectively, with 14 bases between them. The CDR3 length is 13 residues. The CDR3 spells CASSLATGGGYTF. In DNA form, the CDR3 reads TGTGCCAGCAGCTTAGCTACGGGTGGTGGCTACACCTTC.

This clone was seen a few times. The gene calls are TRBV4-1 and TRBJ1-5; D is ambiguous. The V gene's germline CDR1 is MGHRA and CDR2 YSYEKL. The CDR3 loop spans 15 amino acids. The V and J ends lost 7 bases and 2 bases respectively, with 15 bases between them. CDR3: CASTRDGHGNQPQHF. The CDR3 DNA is TGCGCCAGCACCCGAGACGGGCATGGCAATCAGCCCCAGCATTTT.

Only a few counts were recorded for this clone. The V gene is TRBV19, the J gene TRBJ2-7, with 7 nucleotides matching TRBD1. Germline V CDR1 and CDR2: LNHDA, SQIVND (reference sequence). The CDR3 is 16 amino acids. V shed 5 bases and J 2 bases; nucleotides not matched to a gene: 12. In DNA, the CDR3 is TGTGCCAGTAGTGTAAGACCCGGGACAGCCACCTACGAGCAGTACTTC. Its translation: CASSVRPGTATYEQYF.

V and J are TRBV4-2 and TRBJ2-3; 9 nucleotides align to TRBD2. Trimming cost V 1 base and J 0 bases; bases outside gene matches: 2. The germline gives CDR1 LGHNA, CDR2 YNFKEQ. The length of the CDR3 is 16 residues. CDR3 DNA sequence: TGTGCCAGCAGCCAAGTCACTAGCGGGAGCACAGATACGCAGTATTTT. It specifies CASSQVTSGSTDTQYF.

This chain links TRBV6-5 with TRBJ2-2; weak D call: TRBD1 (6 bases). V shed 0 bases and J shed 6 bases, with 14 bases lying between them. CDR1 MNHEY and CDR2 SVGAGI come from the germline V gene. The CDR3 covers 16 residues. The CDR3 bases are TGTGCCAGCAGTTACTCGGGGAGAGGGGGACCCGGGGAGCTGTTTTTT. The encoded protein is CASSYSGRGGPGELFF.